This is a list of T cell receptor beta chains from one sample in a study of blood T cell repertoires in COVID-19. The repertoire was sequenced with immunoSEQ multiplex PCR; TCRdb's copy has only in-frame clones and lacks some. The sample lists roughly 230,000 clones, over 80% occurring once. The sample consisted of peripheral blood. The source is a man between 40 and 49 years old with acute or convalescent COVID-19. The CDR3 runs from the conserved cysteine through the conserved F or W. D genes are given only for firm matches. For some rows the clone size is stated as once, few or many, or as a class when expanded; others skip it.

v_gene	d_gene	j_gene	abundance	CDR3aa	CDR3nt
TRBV30	TRBD2	TRBJ2-7	NA	CAWRPLAPSGPSSYEQYF	TGTGCCTGGCGACCCCTCGCCCCTAGCGGGCCTAGCTCCTACGAGCAGTACTTC
TRBV5-1	NA	TRBJ1-4	NA	CASSRGTNEKLFF	TGCGCCAGCAGCCGGGGAACTAATGAAAAACTGTTTTTT
TRBV7-2	NA	TRBJ1-1	NA	CASSLRGYTEAFF	TGTGCCAGCAGCCTGCGAGGTTACACTGAAGCTTTCTTT
TRBV7-3	TRBD1	TRBJ2-1	NA	CASSLVGQGANEQFF	TGTGCCAGCAGCTTAGTAGGGCAGGGGGCCAATGAGCAGTTCTTC
TRBV11-2	TRBD1	TRBJ2-1	NA	CASSPNRGLGNEQFF	TGTGCCAGCAGCCCCAACAGGGGTCTGGGGAATGAGCAGTTCTTC
TRBV10-2	NA	TRBJ1-5	NA	CASKFGGSNQPQHF	TGCGCCAGCAAATTCGGGGGAAGCAATCAGCCCCAGCATTTT
TRBV5-5	NA	TRBJ1-5	NA	CASSPTTEFNQPQHF	TGTGCCAGCAGCCCTACGACAGAGTTTAATCAGCCCCAGCATTTT
TRBV19	NA	TRBJ1-1	NA	CASQPPRARNTGAFF	TGTGCCAGCCAACCTCCCAGGGCGCGGAATACGGGAGCTTTCTTT
TRBV4-3	TRBD2	TRBJ2-1	NA	CASSQDPGRAYNEQFF	TGCGCCAGCAGCCAAGATCCCGGGAGGGCCTACAATGAGCAGTTCTTC
TRBV5-3	NA	TRBJ1-1	NA	CARRPDGVNTEAFF	TGTGCCAGAAGACCGGACGGGGTTAACACTGAAGCTTTCTTT
TRBV25-1	NA	TRBJ1-5	NA	CASSESAGPNQPQHF	TGTGCCAGCAGTGAATCCGCAGGCCCCAATCAGCCCCAGCATTTT
TRBV15	TRBD1	TRBJ1-2	NA	CATSRGGQGRVGGYTF	TGTGCCACCAGCAGAGGGGGACAGGGTAGGGTGGGAGGCTACACCTTC
TRBV5-1	TRBD1	TRBJ1-4	NA	CASSRRQGSTNEKLFF	TGCGCCAGCAGCCGGAGACAGGGCTCAACTAATGAAAAACTGTTTTTT
TRBV13	TRBD2	TRBJ2-7	NA	CASSSAPRTSGRVGEQYF	TGTGCCAGCAGCTCGGCGCCAAGGACTAGCGGGAGGGTGGGCGAGCAGTACTTC
TRBV29-1	NA	TRBJ2-1	NA	CSVKQGYEQFF	TGCAGCGTGAAACAGGGCTATGAGCAGTTCTTC
TRBV9	TRBD1	TRBJ2-3	NA	CASSVGGGGTDTQYF	TGTGCCAGCAGCGTAGGAGGGGGCGGCACAGATACGCAGTATTTT
TRBV19	TRBD1	TRBJ2-1	NA	CASSILDRSYNEQFF	TGTGCCAGTAGTATATTGGACAGGAGCTACAATGAGCAGTTCTTC
TRBV4-3	TRBD1	TRBJ2-3	NA	CASSQDTGTGVGDTQYF	TGCGCCAGCAGCCAAGATACCGGGACAGGGGTGGGAGATACGCAGTATTTT
TRBV5-1	NA	TRBJ1-3	NA	CASSFNRRAEGNTIYF	TGCGCCAGCAGCTTCAACAGGCGCGCTGAAGGAAACACCATATATTTT
TRBV20-1	NA	TRBJ2-7	once	CSAIQTYEQYF	TGCAGTGCTATACAGACCTACGAGCAGTACTTC
TRBV5-4	TRBD2	TRBJ2-5	NA	CASSRGLAAQETQYF	TGTGCCAGCAGTCGGGGACTAGCAGCTCAAGAGACCCAGTACTTC
TRBV30	TRBD1	TRBJ2-6	NA	CAWRVDRGPLVGANVLTF	TGTGCCTGGAGGGTTGACAGGGGGCCCCTAGTTGGGGCCAACGTCCTGACTTTC
TRBV9	TRBD2	TRBJ2-1	NA	CASSVSGRANEQFF	TGTGCCAGCAGCGTAAGCGGGAGGGCCAATGAGCAGTTCTTC
TRBV6-4	TRBD2	TRBJ2-7	NA	CARRRGLAGEQYF	TGTGCCAGACGCCGGGGACTAGCGGGAGAGCAGTACTTC
TRBV5-1	TRBD2	TRBJ2-1	NA	CASSLDSGRFNEQFF	TGCGCCAGCAGCTTGGACAGCGGGAGATTCAATGAGCAGTTCTTC
TRBV7-9	NA	TRBJ2-7	NA	CASSQTGSSYEQYF	TGTGCCAGCAGCCAGACGGGGAGCTCCTACGAGCAGTACTTC
TRBV5-1	NA	TRBJ2-7	NA	CASSFGQGIEQYF	TGCGCCAGCAGCTTTGGCCAGGGGATCGAGCAGTACTTC
TRBV5-1	NA	TRBJ2-1	NA	CASSPTNVEQFF	TGCGCCAGCAGCCCTACGAATGTTGAGCAGTTCTTC
TRBV19	TRBD2	TRBJ2-1	NA	CASTGTSGSSYNEQFF	TGTGCCAGCACTGGGACTAGCGGGAGTAGTTACAATGAGCAGTTCTTC
TRBV19	NA	TRBJ1-5	NA	CASSIDWQGRQPQHF	TGTGCCAGTAGTATAGATTGGCAGGGGAGACAGCCCCAGCATTTT
TRBV29-1	TRBD1	TRBJ1-3	NA	CSAMTGGGNTIYF	TGCAGCGCCATGACAGGGGGCGGAAACACCATATATTTT
TRBV16	TRBD1	TRBJ2-7	NA	CASSQSGTEPYQQYF	TGTGCCAGCAGCCAATCGGGGACAGAACCTTACCAGCAGTACTTC
TRBV11-2	NA	TRBJ1-4	NA	CASSLGHRVTNEKLFF	TGTGCCAGCAGCTTAGGCCACAGGGTAACTAATGAAAAACTGTTTTTT
TRBV5-1	TRBD2	TRBJ2-3	NA	CASTTAGVSTDTQYF	TGCGCCAGCACCACAGCGGGAGTTAGCACAGATACGCAGTATTTT
TRBV2	TRBD1	TRBJ2-5	once	CASRGRQTGQETQYF	TGTGCCAGCAGAGGAAGACAGACAGGGCAAGAGACCCAGTACTTC
TRBV19	TRBD1	TRBJ2-5	NA	CASSTLPGQGRRETQYF	TGTGCCAGTAGTACACTCCCGGGACAGGGGCGAAGAGAGACCCAGTACTTC
TRBV6-6	TRBD2	TRBJ2-3	once	CASTTGGSIYF	TGTGCCAGCACCACGGGGGGGAGTATATATTTT
TRBV7-7	NA	TRBJ1-1	NA	CASSPQGSTEAFF	TGTGCCAGCAGCCCCCAAGGGAGCACTGAAGCTTTCTTT
TRBV4-3	TRBD2	TRBJ2-7	NA	CASSPRSEGLTSGKGLYEQYF	TGCGCCAGCAGCCCTCGATCGGAGGGGCTAACTAGCGGGAAGGGCCTCTACGAGCAGTACTTC
TRBV7-8	NA	TRBJ2-7	once	CASSRDPSTYQYF	TGTGCCAGCAGTCGCGATCCTAGCACTTATCAGTACTTC
TRBV7-2	TRBD2	TRBJ2-7	NA	CASSLPPLTGTSGRKQYF	TGTGCCAGCAGCTTACCTCCACTAACCGGGACTAGCGGGAGGAAGCAGTACTTC
TRBV19	NA	TRBJ2-6	NA	CASGPNVLTF	TGTGCCAGTGGGCCCAACGTCCTGACTTTC
TRBV29-1	NA	TRBJ2-5	NA	CSVRRAETQYF	TGCAGCGTCCGTCGAGCGGAGACCCAGTACTTC
TRBV5-6	NA	TRBJ1-5	few	CASSFRGARDQPQHF	TGTGCCAGCAGCTTTCGGGGGGCAAGGGATCAGCCCCAGCATTTT
TRBV11-3	TRBD2	TRBJ2-1	once	CASSLLAGSNEQFF	TGTGCCAGCAGCTTATTAGCGGGATCGAATGAGCAGTTCTTC
TRBV6-5	TRBD2	TRBJ2-7	NA	CASRISGSAYEQYF	TGTGCCAGCAGGATTAGCGGGAGCGCCTACGAGCAGTACTTC